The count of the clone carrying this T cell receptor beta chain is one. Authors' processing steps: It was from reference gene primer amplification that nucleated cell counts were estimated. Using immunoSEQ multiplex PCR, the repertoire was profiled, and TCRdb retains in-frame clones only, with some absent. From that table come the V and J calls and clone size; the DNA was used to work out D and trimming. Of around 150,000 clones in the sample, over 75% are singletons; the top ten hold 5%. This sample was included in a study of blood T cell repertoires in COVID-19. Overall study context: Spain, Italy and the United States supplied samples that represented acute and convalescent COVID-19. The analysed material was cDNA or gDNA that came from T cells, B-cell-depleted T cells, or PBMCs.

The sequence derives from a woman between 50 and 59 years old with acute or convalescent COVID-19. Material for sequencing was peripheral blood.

The CDR3 coding sequence is TGTGCCAGCAGCTTGCCCAGGGTTGAGGCATACAATGAGCAGTTCTTC. As protein: CASSLPRVEAYNEQFF. J is TRBJ2-1 and V is TRBV5-6, with TRBD1 as a possible D gene (5 bases). This CDR3 comprises 16 residues. Trimming stripped 1 base from V and 4 bases from J, with 15 bases between. Germline V lookup: CDR1 SGHDT, CDR2 YYEEEE.